The clone carrying this T cell receptor beta chain was seen only a few times. Its specificity is not known. The entry originates in a study of T cells in Graves' hyperthyroidism and ophthalmopathy. In the study overall: Blood was drawn when the patient was first diagnosed and still untreated.

Study outcomes and limitations: Most clonotypes expanded in thyroid above 0.001 were likewise present in blood.

What was amplified from RNA transcripts were TCR beta CDR3 regions. The HTBI primer set was used in a first-round RT-PCR of the TCR CDR3. TCRdb re-analysed the multiplex PCR reads in MiXCR, keeping a single row per CDR3 protein. The sample lists about 320,000 distinct CDR3 sequences; roughly 15% were seen once. It was considered stable Graves' hyperthyroidism when ophthalmopathy did not progress within 18 months. Diagnoses used clinical symptoms, serum thyroxine and TRAb, thyroid ultrasound and orbital computed tomography. This CDR3 comprises 12 residues. Trimming removed 5 bases at V and 5 bases at J, with 7 bases between. Germline CDR1 reads SGHTA; CDR2 reads FQGNSA.

V usage is TRBV7-2 and J usage is TRBJ2-4; D unclear. The sample taken for sequencing was blood. The sequence was collected from a man aged 25 to 45 with Graves' hyperthyroidism. CDR3 protein: CASSPRENIQYF. As DNA, the CDR3 is TGTGCCAGCAGCCCCCGGGAAAACATTCAGTACTTC.